This T cell receptor (beta chain) was documented in a study of Graves' ophthalmopathy and Graves' hyperthyroidism. Across the study: Peripheral blood was collected at initial diagnosis, before any treatment.

CDR1 ENHRY and CDR2 SYGVKD come from the germline V gene. The CDR3 sequence is 14 residues long. Trimming took off 10 bases at V and 2 bases at J, with 15 bases between the two ends. As the template, RNA transcripts were used to amplify TCR beta CDR3 regions. First-round RT-PCR used HTBI primers; second-round multiplex PCR followed. TCRdb re-called the multiplex PCR reads with MiXCR, one entry per CDR3 protein. Of 200,000 to 300,000 distinct CDR3 sequences detected, around 45% appear once; the ten largest clones hold about 45%. Uncontrolled infections, other autoimmune diseases, pregnancy or lactation barred patients from enrollment.

This receptor was obtained from an adult man with Graves' ophthalmopathy. This chain joins TRBV10-3 and TRBJ1-5, with D possibly TRBD1 on 5 matching bases. Sequencing input: peripheral blood. The CDR3 bases are TGTGCCAGCAGCCGAGGGGTAGGCAATCAGCCCCAGCATTTT. This translates into CASSRGVGNQPQHF.